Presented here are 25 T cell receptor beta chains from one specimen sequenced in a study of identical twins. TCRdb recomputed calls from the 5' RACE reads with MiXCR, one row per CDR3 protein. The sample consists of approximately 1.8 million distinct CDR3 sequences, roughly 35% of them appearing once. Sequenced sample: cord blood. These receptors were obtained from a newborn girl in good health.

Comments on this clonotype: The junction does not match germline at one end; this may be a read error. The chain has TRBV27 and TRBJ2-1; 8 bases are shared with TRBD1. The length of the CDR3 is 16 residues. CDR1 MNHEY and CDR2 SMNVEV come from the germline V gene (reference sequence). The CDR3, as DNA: TGTGCCAGCAGTGATTACAGGGGGGCGAGGGGCGCTGAGCAGCTCTTC. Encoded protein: CASSDYRGARGAEQLF.

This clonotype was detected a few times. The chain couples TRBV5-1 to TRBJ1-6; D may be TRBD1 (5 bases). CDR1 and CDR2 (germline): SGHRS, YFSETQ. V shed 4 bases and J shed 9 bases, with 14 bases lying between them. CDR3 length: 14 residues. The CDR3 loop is CASSLGGIGSPLHF. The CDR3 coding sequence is TGCGCCAGCAGCCTCGGGGGGATTGGTTCACCCCTCCACTTT.

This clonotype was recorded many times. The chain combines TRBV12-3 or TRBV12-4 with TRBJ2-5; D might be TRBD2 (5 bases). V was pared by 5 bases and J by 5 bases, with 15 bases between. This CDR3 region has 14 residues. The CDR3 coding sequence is TGTGCCAGCAGTAGAGGGTCATGGTATGAGACCCAGTACTTC. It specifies CASSRGSWYETQYF.

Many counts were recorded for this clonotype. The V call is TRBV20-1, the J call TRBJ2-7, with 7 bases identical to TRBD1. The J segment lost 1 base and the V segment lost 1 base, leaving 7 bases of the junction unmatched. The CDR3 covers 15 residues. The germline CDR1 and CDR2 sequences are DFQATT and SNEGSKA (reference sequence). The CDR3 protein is CSARANGQASYEQYF. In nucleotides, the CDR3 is TGCAGTGCTAGAGCAAACGGACAGGCTTCCTACGAGCAGTACTTC.

CDR3 sequence: CASSLGVEGKYGYTF. The DNA of the CDR3 is TGTGCCAGCAGCTTAGGGGTCGAAGGGAAGTATGGCTACACCTTC. The V call is TRBV7-9, the J call TRBJ1-2; D is uncertain. The germline gives CDR1 SEHNR, CDR2 FQNEAQ (reference sequence). Trimming removed 1 base from V and 5 bases from J, with 14 bases in between. This CDR3 spans 15 amino acids.

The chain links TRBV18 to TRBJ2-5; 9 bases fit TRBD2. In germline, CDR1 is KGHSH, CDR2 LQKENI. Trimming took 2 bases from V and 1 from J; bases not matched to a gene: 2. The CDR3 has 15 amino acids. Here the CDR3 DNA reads TGTGCCAGCTCACCATCACTAGCGGGCCAAGAGACCCAGTACTTC. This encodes CASSPSLAGQETQYF.

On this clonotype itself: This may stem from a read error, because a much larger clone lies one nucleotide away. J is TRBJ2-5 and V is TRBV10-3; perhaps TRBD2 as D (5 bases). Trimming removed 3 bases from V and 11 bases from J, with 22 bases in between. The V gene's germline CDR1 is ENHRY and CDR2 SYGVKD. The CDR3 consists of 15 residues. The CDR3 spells CAISDPRVPHNEQYF. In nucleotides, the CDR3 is TGTGCCATCAGTGATCCGCGGGTACCCCACAATGAGCAGTACTTC.

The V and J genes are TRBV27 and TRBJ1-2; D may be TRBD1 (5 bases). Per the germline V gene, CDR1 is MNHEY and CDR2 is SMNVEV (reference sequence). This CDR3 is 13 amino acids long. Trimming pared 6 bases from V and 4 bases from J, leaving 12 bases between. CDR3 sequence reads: CASSYRDGYGYTF. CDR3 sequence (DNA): TGTGCCAGCAGCTACCGGGACGGCTATGGCTACACCTTC.

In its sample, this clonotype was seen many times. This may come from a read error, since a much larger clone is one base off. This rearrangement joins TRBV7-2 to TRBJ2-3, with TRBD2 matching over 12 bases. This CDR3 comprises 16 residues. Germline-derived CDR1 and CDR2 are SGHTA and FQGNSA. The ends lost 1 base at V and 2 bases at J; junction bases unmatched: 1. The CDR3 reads CASSLGTSGTTDTQYF. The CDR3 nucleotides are TGTGCCAGCAGCTTAGGGACTAGCGGGACCACAGATACGCAGTATTTT. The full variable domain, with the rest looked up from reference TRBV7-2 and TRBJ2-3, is GAGVSQSPSNKVTEKGKDVELRCDPISGHTALYWYRQSLGQGLEFLIYFQGNSAPDKSGLPSDRFSAERTGGSVSTLTIQRTQQEDSAVYLCASSLGTSGTTDTQYFGPGTRLTVL.

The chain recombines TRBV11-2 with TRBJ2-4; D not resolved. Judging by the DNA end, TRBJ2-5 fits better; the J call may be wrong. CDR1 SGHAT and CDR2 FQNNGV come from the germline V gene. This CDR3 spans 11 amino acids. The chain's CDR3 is CASNWGETQYF. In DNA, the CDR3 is TGTGCCAGCAACTGGGGAGAGACCCAGTACTTC.

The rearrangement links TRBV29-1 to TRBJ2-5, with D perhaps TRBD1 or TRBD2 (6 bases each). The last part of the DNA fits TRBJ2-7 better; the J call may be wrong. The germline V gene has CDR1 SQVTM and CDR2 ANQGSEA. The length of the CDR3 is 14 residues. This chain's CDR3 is CSVLDRGPSYEQYF. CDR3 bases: TGCAGCGTTCTTGACCGGGGGCCCTCCTACGAGCAGTACTTC.

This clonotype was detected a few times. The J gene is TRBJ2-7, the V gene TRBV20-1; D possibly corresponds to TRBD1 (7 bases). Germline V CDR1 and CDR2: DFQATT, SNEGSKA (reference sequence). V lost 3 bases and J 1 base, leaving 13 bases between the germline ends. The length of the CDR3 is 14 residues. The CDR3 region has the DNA TGCAGTGCTAGTATGACAGGGAGGTCCTACGAGCAGTACTTC. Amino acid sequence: CSASMTGRSYEQYF.

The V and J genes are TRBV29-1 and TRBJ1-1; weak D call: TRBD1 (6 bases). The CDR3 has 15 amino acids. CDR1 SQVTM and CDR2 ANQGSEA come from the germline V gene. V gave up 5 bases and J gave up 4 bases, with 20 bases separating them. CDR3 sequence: CSVRGGGRSSTEAFF. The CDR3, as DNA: TGCAGCGTTCGGGGAGGGGGGAGGTCTAGCACTGAAGCTTTCTTT.

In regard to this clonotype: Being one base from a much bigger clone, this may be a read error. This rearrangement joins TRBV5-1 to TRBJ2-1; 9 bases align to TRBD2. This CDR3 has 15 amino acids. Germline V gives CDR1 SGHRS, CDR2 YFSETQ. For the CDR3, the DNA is TGCGCCGGCAGCTCAAGACTAGCGGCAAACAATGAGCAGTTCTTC. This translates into CAGSSRLAANNEQFF.

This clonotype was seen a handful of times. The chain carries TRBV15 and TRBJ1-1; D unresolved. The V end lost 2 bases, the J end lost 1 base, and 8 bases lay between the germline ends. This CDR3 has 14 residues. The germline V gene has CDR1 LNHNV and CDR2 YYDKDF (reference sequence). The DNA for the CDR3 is TGTGCCACCAGCAGACCCCACCCGAACACTGAAGCTTTCTTT. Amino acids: CATSRPHPNTEAFF.

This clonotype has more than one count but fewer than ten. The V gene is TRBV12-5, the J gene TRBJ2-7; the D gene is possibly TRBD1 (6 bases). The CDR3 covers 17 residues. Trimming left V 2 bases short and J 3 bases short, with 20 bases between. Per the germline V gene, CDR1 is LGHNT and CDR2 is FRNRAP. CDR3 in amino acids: CASGLSPGAGVLYEQYF. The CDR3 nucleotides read TGTGCTAGTGGTTTGTCCCCTGGGGCAGGGGTTCTCTACGAGCAGTACTTC. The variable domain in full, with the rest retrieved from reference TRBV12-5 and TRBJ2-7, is DARVTQTPRHKVTEMGQEVTMRCQPILGHNTVFWYRQTMMQGLELLAYFRNRAPLDDSGMPKDRFSAEMPDATLATLKIQPSEPRDSAVYFCASGLSPGAGVLYEQYFGPGTRLTVT.

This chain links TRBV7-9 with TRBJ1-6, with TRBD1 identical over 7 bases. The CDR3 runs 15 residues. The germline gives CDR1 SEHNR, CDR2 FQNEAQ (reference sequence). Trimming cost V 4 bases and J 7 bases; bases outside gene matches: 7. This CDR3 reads CASSSLTGWNSPLHF. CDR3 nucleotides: TGTGCCAGCAGCTCACTGACAGGGTGGAATTCACCCCTCCACTTT.

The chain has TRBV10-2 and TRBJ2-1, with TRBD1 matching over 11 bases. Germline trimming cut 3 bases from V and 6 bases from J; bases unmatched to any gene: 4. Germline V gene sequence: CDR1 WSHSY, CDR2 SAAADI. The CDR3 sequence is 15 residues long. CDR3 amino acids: CASSDWTGGRNEQFF. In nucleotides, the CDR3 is TGCGCCAGCAGTGATTGGACAGGGGGCCGCAATGAGCAGTTCTTC.

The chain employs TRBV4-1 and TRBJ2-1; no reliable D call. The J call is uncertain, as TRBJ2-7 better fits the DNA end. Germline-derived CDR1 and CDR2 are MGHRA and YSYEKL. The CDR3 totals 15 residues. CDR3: CASSRPASSYNEQYF. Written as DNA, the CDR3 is TGCGCCAGCAGCCGGCCCGCGAGCTCCTACAATGAGCAGTACTTC.

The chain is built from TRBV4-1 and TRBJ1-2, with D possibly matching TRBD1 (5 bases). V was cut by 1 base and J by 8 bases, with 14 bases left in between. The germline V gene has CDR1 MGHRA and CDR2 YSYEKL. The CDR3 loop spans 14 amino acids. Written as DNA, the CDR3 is TGCGCCAGCAGCCAAGTGGGGGGAAGGGCCGGCTACACCTTC. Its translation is CASSQVGGRAGYTF.

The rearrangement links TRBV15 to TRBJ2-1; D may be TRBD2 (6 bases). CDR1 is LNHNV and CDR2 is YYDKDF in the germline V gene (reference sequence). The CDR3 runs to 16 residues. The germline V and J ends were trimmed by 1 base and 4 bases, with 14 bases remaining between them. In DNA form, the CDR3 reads TGTGCCACCAGCAGAGTGAGGAGCGGGCGATACAATGAGCAGTTCTTC. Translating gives CATSRVRSGRYNEQFF.

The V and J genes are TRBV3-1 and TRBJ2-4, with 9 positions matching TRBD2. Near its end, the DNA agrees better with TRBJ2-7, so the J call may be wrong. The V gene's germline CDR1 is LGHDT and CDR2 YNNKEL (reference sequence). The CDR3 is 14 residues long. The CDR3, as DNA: TGTGCCAGCAGCCCTAGCGGGGAGCTCTACGAGCAGTACTTC. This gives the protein CASSPSGELYEQYF.

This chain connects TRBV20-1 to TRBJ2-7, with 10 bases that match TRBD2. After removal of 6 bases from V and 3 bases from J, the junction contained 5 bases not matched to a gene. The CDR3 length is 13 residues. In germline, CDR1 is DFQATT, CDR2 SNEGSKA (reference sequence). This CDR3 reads CSAGAGGRYEQYF. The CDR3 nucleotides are TGCAGTGCAGGAGCGGGAGGGCGCTACGAGCAGTACTTC.

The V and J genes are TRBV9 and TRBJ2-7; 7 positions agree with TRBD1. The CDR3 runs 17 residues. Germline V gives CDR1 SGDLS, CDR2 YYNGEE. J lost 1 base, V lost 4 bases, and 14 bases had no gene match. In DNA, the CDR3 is TGTGCCAGCAGCCCACGGACAGGCCCCTTTACGTCCTACGAGCAGTACTTC. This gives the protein CASSPRTGPFTSYEQYF.

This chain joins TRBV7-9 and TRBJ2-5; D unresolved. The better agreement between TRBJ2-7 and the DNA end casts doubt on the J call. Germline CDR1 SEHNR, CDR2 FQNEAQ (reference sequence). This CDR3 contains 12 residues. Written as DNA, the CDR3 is TGTGCCAGCAGCTTAAAAACAGACGAGCAGTACTTC. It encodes CASSLKTDEQYF.